This passage covers 13 T cell receptor beta chains from one sample sequenced in a study of blood T cells in healthy people across ages. Sample-barcoded 5' priming and a J-beta primer mix drove a second PCR of roughly 6 to 12 cycles. One entry per CDR3 protein, called by TCRdb with MiXCR from the 5' RACE reads. Among some 900,000 distinct CDR3 sequences listed, around 48% were seen once. The specimen was blood. These receptors all come from a man aged 25-45 years in good health.

Worth noting for this clonotype: A much larger clone sits a single nucleotide away, making a read error possible. The chain recombines TRBV12-3 or TRBV12-4 with TRBJ2-7, with D tentatively TRBD2 (5 bases). V dropped 4 bases and J dropped 8 bases, with 9 bases sitting between them. CDR3 length equals 11 residues. CDR3 DNA: TGTGCCAGCAGTTCCACTAGGAAGCAGTACTTC. Protein product: CASSSTRKQYF.

The V call is TRBV7-9, the J call TRBJ1-2, with a possible D match to TRBD1 (5 bases). Deletions cut 1 base from V and 4 bases from J, with 10 bases between. Germline V gene sequence: CDR1 SEHNR, CDR2 FQNEAQ (reference sequence). This CDR3 has 14 amino acids. The CDR3, as DNA: TGTGCCAGCAGCTTAGAAAGGGGTATCTATGGCTACACCTTC. This translates into CASSLERGIYGYTF.

The J gene is TRBJ2-7, the V gene TRBV12-3 or TRBV12-4, with D tentatively TRBD2 (6 bases). There are 14 residues in the CDR3. Trimming cost V 7 bases and J 7 bases, with 20 bases left between them. This chain's CDR3 is CASTLRGFNNEQYF. The DNA of the CDR3 is TGTGCCAGCACTTTGCGGGGATTCAATAATGAGCAGTACTTC.

This chain connects TRBV28 to TRBJ2-5; 14 positions match TRBD2. CDR1 and CDR2 from the germline V gene are MDHEN and SYDVKM. The CDR3 has 18 amino acids. The V gene end was trimmed by 6 bases and the J gene end by 11 bases; junction bases not matched to a gene: 20. This CDR3 is CASSRTSGGQPTYNEQYF. CDR3 coding DNA: TGTGCCAGCAGCCGGACTAGCGGGGGGCAACCTACCTACAATGAGCAGTACTTC.

For this clonotype: Being one base from a much bigger clone, this may be a read error. V gene TRBV4-1 combines with J gene TRBJ2-3; no clear D gene. Germline CDR1 reads MGHRA; CDR2 reads YSYEKL. CDR3 length equals 15 residues. The CDR3 DNA reads as TGCGCCAACAGCCAAGAGGTCTCCAACACAGATACGCAGTATTTT. This translates into CANSQEVSNTDTQYF.

Remarks on this clonotype: One junction end disagrees with the germline gene, perhaps due to a read error. The rearrangement joins TRBV14 to TRBJ1-5, with 8 positions matching TRBD1. Germline CDR1 and CDR2: SGHDN and FVKESK. The CDR3 sequence is 16 residues long. The CDR3 DNA sequence: TGTGCCAGCAGCCCACGACAGGGGATAAGCAATCAGCCCCGGCATTTT. As protein: CASSPRQGISNQPRHF.

This clonotype was picked up many times. V usage is TRBV6-5 and J usage is TRBJ2-3, with 7 bases that match TRBD1. CDR1 MNHEY and CDR2 SVGAGI come from the germline V gene. This CDR3 spans 17 amino acids. The V and J ends lost 6 bases and 0 bases, in that order; junction bases with no gene match: 12. The CDR3 region has the DNA TGTGCCAGCAGACGAAACCCGACAGGGTTTAGCACAGATACGCAGTATTTT. It specifies CASRRNPTGFSTDTQYF.

The CDR3 loop reads CSARHVRGQRVNTEAFF. CDR3 in DNA: TGCAGTGCTAGACATGTAAGGGGACAGAGAGTGAACACTGAAGCTTTCTTT. The chain couples TRBV20-1 to TRBJ1-1; 7 positions match TRBD1. V lost 2 bases to trimming and J lost 0 bases; unmatched junction nucleotides: 12. The germline CDR1 and CDR2 sequences are DFQATT and SNEGSKA (reference sequence). This CDR3 contains 17 residues.

This clonotype was seen more than once but under ten times. CDR3 protein: CASSIDLAKNIQYF. The CDR3 nucleotides read TGCGCCAGCAGCATCGATCTAGCCAAAAACATTCAGTACTTC. The rearrangement uses TRBV5-1 and TRBJ2-4; D remains ambiguous. V was shortened by 4 bases and J by 0 bases, with 8 bases between the two germline ends. The CDR3 totals 14 residues. Looked up from germline, CDR1 is SGHRS and CDR2 is YFSETQ.

This clonotype was seen a few times. The rearrangement links TRBV12-3 or TRBV12-4 to TRBJ2-4; TRBD1 matches 8 bases. The better agreement between TRBJ2-5 and the DNA end casts doubt on the J call. This CDR3 region has 15 residues. The CDR3 region has the DNA TGTGCCAGCAGTTTAACCAGGACAGGGCTGGAGACCCAGTACTTC. The encoded protein is CASSLTRTGLETQYF.

The rearrangement links TRBV14 to TRBJ2-2; perhaps D is TRBD1 or TRBD2 (5 bases each). The CDR3 is made up of 16 amino acids. The V and J ends lost 1 base and 3 bases respectively, with 12 bases between them. Germline V gene sequence: CDR1 SGHDN, CDR2 FVKESK. In DNA, the CDR3 is TGTGCCAGCAGCCAAGTTGGGGGTCTGGACACCGGGGAGCTGTTTTTT. This encodes CASSQVGGLDTGELFF. Full variable domain (remainder filled in from reference TRBV14 and TRBJ2-2): EAGVTQFPSHSVIEKGQTVTLRCDPISGHDNLYWYRRVMGKEIKFLLHFVKESKQDESGMPNNRFLAERTGGTYSTLKVQPAELEDSGVYFCASSQVGGLDTGELFFGEGSRLTVL.

This clonotype occurred a few times. The CDR3 bases are TGTGCCAGCACTGGGACAGCCAAAGAGACCCAGTACTTC. Translated: CASTGTAKETQYF. This sequence joins TRBV18 and TRBJ2-5; 7 bases are shared with TRBD1. V was clipped by 8 bases and J by 3 bases; unmatched bases: 6. Per germline, CDR1 KGHSH and CDR2 LQKENI. This CDR3 region has 13 residues. The variable domain in full, with the rest retrieved from reference TRBV18 and TRBJ2-5, is NAGVMQNPRHLVRRRGQEARLRCSPMKGHSHVYWYRQLPEEGLKFMVYLQKENIIDESGMPKERFSAEFPKEGPSILRIQQVVRGDSAAYFCASTGTAKETQYFGPGTRLLVL.

This clonotype has only a few counts. The chain links TRBV11-1 to TRBJ2-1; possible D gene TRBD2, 5 bases. V gave up 2 bases and J gave up 4 bases, with 18 bases separating them. The CDR3 is made up of 17 amino acids. CDR1 and CDR2 (germline): SGHAT, FQDESV (reference sequence). In DNA form, the CDR3 reads TGTGCCAGCAGCTTAATGCGCCGAACCGGGGAGTACAATGAGCAGTTCTTC. Translation gives CASSLMRRTGEYNEQFF.